One TCR beta chain is described in this entry. No cognate antigen has been identified for it. Base qualities are not provided; no much larger clone lies one nucleotide away. This record belongs to a study of blood T cell repertoires in COVID-19 (dated by TCRdb to the early 2020s). As for the study more broadly: Samples from collaborators originated in the United States, Italy and Spain and spanned both the acute and convalescent phases of COVID-19. The sample metadata nearly always contained a de-identified subject ID, COVID-19 status, age in years and sex. Deeply sampled blood TCRbeta repertoires from subjects exposed to, actively infected with, or recovered from COVID-19 were included in the dataset. The prospective study material was composed of cDNA or gDNA derived from T cells, B-cell-depleted T cells, or PBMCs. Where available, HLA class I and class II types were taken from metadata supplied by the sample provider and were not determined by assay-based typing. Samples came from the ongoing ImmuneRACE study (first 160 participants) plus 1,254 subjects from 6 global collaborators. A freely available public database, intended as a resource for researchers studying the immune response to SARS-CoV-2, is where the repertoires were released. Results and caveats for the whole study, not just this receptor: Clinical and demographic metadata were provided uncurated, with the amount varying by source and participant.

Samples from volunteer blood donors who had recovered from COVID-19 were contributed by a second Seattle source. The collaborating institutions used their own protocols to collect whole blood in K2EDTA tubes. For TCRbeta analysis, collaborators shipped samples in one of three forms: frozen whole blood, isolated PBMCs, or DNA extracted from either of those sample types. The immunoSEQ Assay, a bias-controlled multiplex PCR, was used to amplify TCRbeta CDR3 regions from genomic DNA. Processing in the source paper ran as follows. Nucleated cell counts per sample were estimated from amplification of reference gene primers within the assay. To quantify the absolute abundance of each unique TCRbeta CDR3 rearrangement, sequence reads were collapsed and filtered. Productive Simpson clonality was computed per sample as the square root of Simpson's diversity index over productive rearrangements. Not all clones reach the TCRdb copy of this immuneACCESS table, which keeps in-frame sequences only. Checked studies attribute under half of the gap to unresolved V genes and leave the rest unexplained. Clonal size and the V and J genes are those of that table, whereas D and trimming came from the DNA. In all, the sample holds about 160,000 clones, and approximately 86% of those were seen once. The ten largest clones take up 3% to 4.5% of the sample.

The CDR3 runs 15 amino acids, cysteine and phenylalanine included. Left in the record is the CDR3 DNA by itself, 45 bases read in frame from the first base. V and J are truncated by 6 bases and 4 bases respectively, leaving an intervening sequence of 19 bases. According to the germline V gene (reference sequence), CDR1 reads SGHNT and CDR2 reads YYREEE. What was sequenced was peripheral blood. This receptor was taken from an older woman who had recovered from COVID-19. The receptor chain draws on TRBV5-4 and TRBJ2-5; the D region possibly corresponds to TRBD2 (7 bases align). This receptor has the CDR3 CASTLGGGQGETQYF. DNA sequence: TGTGCCAGCACCCTAGGGGGGGGGCAGGGAGAGACCCAGTACTTC. The variable domain in full, with residues beyond the CDR3 obtained from the reference TRBV5-4 and TRBJ2-5 genes, is ETGVTQSPTHLIKTRGQQVTLRCSSQSGHNTVSWYQQALGQGPQFIFQYYREEENGRGNFPPRFSGLQFPNYSSELNVNALELDDSALYLCASTLGGGQGETQYFGPGTRLLVL.